Below, one TCR beta chain is given with its context. There were TCR beta CDR3 regions amplified from RNA transcripts. The TCR CDR3 first-round RT-PCR relied on the HTBI primer set. MiXCR, applied by TCRdb to the multiplex PCR reads, yields one record per CDR3 protein. Seen here are about 640,000 distinct CDR3 sequences, more than 20% observed once, and the top ten hold roughly a third. This sample is drawn from a study of T cells in Graves' hyperthyroidism and ophthalmopathy. The CDR3 consists of 14 residues. V gave up 2 bases and J gave up 2 bases, with 7 bases separating them. Germline V gene data show CDR1 as ENHRY and CDR2 as SYGVKD. PBMCs were obtained from 9 to 10 ml fresh peripheral blood.

Sequenced input: blood. The V gene is TRBV10-3, the J gene TRBJ2-1; D uncertain. This clonotype was sampled from a man aged 25 to 45 with Graves' ophthalmopathy. The CDR3: CAISEVGAYNEQFF. Here the CDR3 DNA reads TGTGCCATCAGTGAGGTTGGGGCCTACAATGAGCAGTTCTTC.